This entry concerns a single T cell receptor (beta chain). As yet, its antigen is unknown. Repertoires were generated with immunoSEQ multiplex PCR, while TCRdb's copy carries only in-frame clones and drops some. This sample has 30,000 to 35,000 clones, with 85% to 90% found just once. Naive CD45RA+ and memory CD45RO+ CD4+ or CD8+ T cells were FACS-sorted. This CDR3 comprises 17 residues. In germline, CDR1 is LNHDA, CDR2 SQIVND (reference sequence). The V gene end was trimmed by 4 bases and the J gene end by 0 bases; junction bases not matched to a gene: 8. The data were obtained in a study of regulatory dendritic cells for organ transplantation. Study outcomes and limitations: Mature dendritic cells appeared to drive more memory CD8+ clonal expansion than regulatory ones.

Sequenced: naive CD4+ T cells from blood. Subset specified: CD45RA+ naive T cells. The gene calls are TRBV19 and TRBJ1-5; 8 bases align to TRBD1. This sequence originates from a human donor in good health. The CDR3 bases are TGTGCCAGTAGTACTAACAGGGGGTCAGATAGCAATCAGCCCCAGCATTTT. Its translation: CASSTNRGSDSNQPQHF.